These T cell receptor beta chains were read from a single sample in a study of blood T cells in healthy people across ages. TCRdb independently ran MiXCR on the 5' RACE reads; one entry per CDR3 protein. The data show about a million distinct CDR3 sequences, around two fifths seen once. Sequencing was carried out using blood. The receptors were sampled from a man aged 18 to 29 in good health. CDR3s include the opening cysteine and the closing phenylalanine or tryptophan. Fields, in order: CDR3 length, D gene, V gene, J gene, clone size, CDR3 protein, CDR3 DNA. The D gene is left open where the match is weak. Clone sizes are given selectively: once, few, many, or a class where the clone is expanded.

16	.	TRBV30	TRBJ2-2	.	CAWRVKGTANTGELFF	TGTGCCTGGAGGGTTAAAGGGACGGCGAACACCGGGGAGCTGTTTTTT
15	.	TRBV24-1	TRBJ2-1	.	CATSDPARGTDEQFF	TGTGCCACCAGTGATCCCGCCCGCGGGACAGATGAGCAGTTCTTC
18	TRBD1	TRBV4-1	TRBJ1-2	.	CASSQASPRTGVNYGYTF	TGCGCCAGCAGCCAAGCTTCTCCCAGGACAGGGGTAAACTATGGCTACACCTTC
13	.	TRBV3-1	TRBJ1-6	.	CASSADGNSPLHF	TGTGCCAGCAGCGCGGACGGCAATTCACCCCTCCACTTT
16	TRBD2	TRBV12-3/TRBV12-4	TRBJ2-5	.	CASSFVLAGGQETQYF	TGTGCCAGCAGTTTCGTCCTAGCGGGGGGCCAGGAGACCCAGTACTTC
15	TRBD1	TRBV10-3	TRBJ2-3	many	CAISDSDRVPDTQYF	TGTGCCATCAGTGACTCCGACAGGGTCCCAGATACGCAGTATTTT
14	.	TRBV20-1	TRBJ1-2	.	CSAAEANRGYGYTF	TGCAGTGCTGCCGAAGCAAACCGAGGCTATGGCTACACCTTC
16	.	TRBV6-6	TRBJ2-5	few	CASSYSRGVRSETQYF	TGTGCCAGCAGTTACTCGAGGGGGGTAAGGTCGGAGACCCAGTACTTC
20	TRBD2	TRBV12-3/TRBV12-4	TRBJ2-3	.	CASSFPGLSSSPFSTDTQYF	TGTGCCAGCAGTTTTCCGGGACTATCCTCCTCCCCTTTTAGCACAGATACGCAGTATTTT
14	.	TRBV5-1	TRBJ1-2	.	CASSLLQGSHGYTF	TGCGCCAGCAGCTTGCTGCAGGGTTCCCATGGCTACACCTTC
12	.	TRBV4-1	TRBJ2-3	many	CASSQGSDTQYF	TGTGCCAGCAGCCAAGGATCAGATACGCAGTATTTT
14	TRBD1	TRBV10-3	TRBJ1-1	.	CAIKDRDSYTEAFF	TGTGCCATCAAAGACCGGGACAGCTACACTGAAGCTTTCTTT
16	.	TRBV7-2	TRBJ1-1	.	CASSRHGGRVNTEAFF	TGTGCCAGCAGCCGCCACGGGGGACGGGTGAACACTGAAGCTTTCTTT
15	.	TRBV7-2	TRBJ2-3	few	CASRQGGTVTDTQYF	TGTGCCAGCAGACAGGGCGGGACAGTCACAGATACGCAGTATTTT
15	.	TRBV4-1	TRBJ1-1	.	CASSQATAGPKEAFF	TGCGCCAGCAGCCAAGCAACGGCAGGCCCGAAAGAAGCTTTCTTT
14	.	TRBV28	TRBJ2-5	.	CASRGSGKKETQYF	TGTGCCAGCAGGGGCTCAGGGAAGAAAGAGACCCAGTACTTC
15	.	TRBV28	TRBJ1-2	few	CASSPGPSFSYGYTF	TGTGCCAGCAGTCCGGGACCGTCATTCTCCTATGGCTACACCTTC
16	TRBD2	TRBV20-1	TRBJ2-3	few	CSATRLAGGSTDTQYF	TGCAGTGCTACTAGACTAGCGGGGGGTAGTACAGATACGCAGTATTTT
14	.	TRBV29-1	TRBJ2-6	few	CSGQTGAGANVLTF	TGCAGCGGCCAGACAGGTGCTGGGGCCAACGTCCTGACTTTC
13	.	TRBV12-3/TRBV12-4	TRBJ2-3	many	CASSLEATDTQYF	TGTGCCAGCAGTTTAGAGGCGACAGATACGCAGTATTTT
15	TRBD1	TRBV27	TRBJ1-1	.	CASILRQGAFTEAFF	TGTGCCAGCATCCTAAGACAGGGGGCCTTTACTGAAGCTTTCTTT
15	.	TRBV4-1	TRBJ2-7	few	CASSQGGSTGYEQYF	TGCGCCAGCAGCCAAGGGGGGTCTACAGGTTACGAGCAGTACTTC
12	.	TRBV20-1	TRBJ2-3	many	CSASKAEDTQYF	TGCAGTGCAAGCAAAGCGGAAGATACGCAGTATTTT
13	.	TRBV11-2	TRBJ2-5	few	CASSLQESETQYF	TGTGCCAGCAGCTTACAGGAGTCAGAGACCCAGTACTTC
13	.	TRBV12-3/TRBV12-4	TRBJ2-7	.	CASSPLALYEQYF	TGTGCCAGCAGTCCCCTCGCGCTCTACGAGCAGTACTTC
11	.	TRBV29-1	TRBJ1-1	few	CSALAAVEAFF	TGCAGCGCCCTGGCGGCCGTGGAGGCTTTCTTT
15	.	TRBV5-1	TRBJ2-4	few	CASSDGGVAKNIQYF	TGCGCCAGCAGCGACGGGGGTGTGGCCAAAAACATTCAGTACTTC
13	TRBD1	TRBV29-1	TRBJ1-1	few	CSVDRARGTEAFF	TGCAGCGTGGACAGGGCTAGGGGCACTGAAGCTTTCTTT
12	TRBD1	TRBV2	TRBJ2-1	many	CALRGRVNEQFF	TGTGCCCTCAGGGGGCGCGTCAATGAGCAGTTCTTC
13	TRBD1	TRBV12-3/TRBV12-4	TRBJ1-2	many	CASSLGGGSGYTF	TGTGCCAGCAGTTTAGGAGGGGGCTCTGGCTACACCTTC
16	TRBD1	TRBV6-2/TRBV6-3	TRBJ2-7	few	CASSSNDRAPLYEQYF	TGTGCCAGCAGTTCCAACGACAGGGCGCCTCTCTACGAGCAGTACTTC
15	.	TRBV20-1	TRBJ1-6	.	CSASEGRGRNSPLHF	TGCAGTGCTAGCGAGGGCAGGGGAAGAAATTCACCCCTCCACTTT
14	.	TRBV20-1	TRBJ2-1	.	CSAFGVWEYNEQFF	TGCAGTGCTTTCGGGGTTTGGGAGTACAATGAGCAGTTCTTC
11	.	TRBV29-1	TRBJ1-1	.	CSVDVTGEAFF	TGCAGCGTTGACGTGACTGGTGAAGCTTTCTTT
16	.	TRBV12-3/TRBV12-4	TRBJ2-3	few	CASSSFPDGIFNTQYF	TGCGCCAGCAGTTCCTTTCCGGACGGTATTTTCAATACGCAGTATTTT
14	.	TRBV7-2	TRBJ1-1	.	CASSLARAETEAFF	TGTGCCAGCAGCTTAGCGCGGGCCGAGACTGAAGCTTTCTTT
11	.	TRBV29-1	TRBJ2-3	.	CSEKRGNTQYF	TGCAGCGAGAAAAGGGGGAATACGCAGTATTTT
13	.	TRBV10-3	TRBJ2-2	.	CAISGGLTGELFF	TGTGCCATCAGTGGCGGACTCACCGGGGAGCTGTTTTTT
16	.	TRBV12-3/TRBV12-4	TRBJ1-2	.	CASSSSRSGPHSGYTF	TGTGCCAGCAGTTCCTCGAGGTCAGGCCCTCATAGCGGCTACACCTTC
15	.	TRBV27	TRBJ2-2	.	CASSFWGAGTGELFF	TGTGCCAGCAGTTTTTGGGGGGCCGGCACCGGGGAGCTGTTTTTT
14	.	TRBV5-1	TRBJ2-7	few	CASSLEIAAYEQYF	TGCGCCAGCAGCTTGGAGATAGCCGCCTACGAGCAGTACTTC
12	.	TRBV15	TRBJ1-2	.	CATSRDQSGYTF	TGTGCCACCAGCAGAGATCAGAGTGGCTACACCTTC